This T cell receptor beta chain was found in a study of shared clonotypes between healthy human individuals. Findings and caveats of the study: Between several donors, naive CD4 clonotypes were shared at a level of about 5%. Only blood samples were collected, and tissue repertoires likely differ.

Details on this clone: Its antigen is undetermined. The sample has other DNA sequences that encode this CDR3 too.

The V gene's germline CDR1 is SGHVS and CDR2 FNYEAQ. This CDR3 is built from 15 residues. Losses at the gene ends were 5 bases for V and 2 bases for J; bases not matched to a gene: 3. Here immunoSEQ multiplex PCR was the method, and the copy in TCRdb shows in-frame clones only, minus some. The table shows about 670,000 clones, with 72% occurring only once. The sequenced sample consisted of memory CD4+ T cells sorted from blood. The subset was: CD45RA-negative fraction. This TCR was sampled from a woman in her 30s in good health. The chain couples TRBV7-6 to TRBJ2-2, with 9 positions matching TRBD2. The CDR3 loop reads CASSPGLANTGELFF. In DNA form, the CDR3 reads TGTGCCAGCAGCCCGGGACTAGCAAACACCGGGGAGCTGTTTTTT.